The 10 T cell receptor beta chains listed next were all sequenced from one sample in a study of blood T cells in healthy people across ages. PCR was performed a second time for about 7 to 11 cycles using a sample-barcoded 5' primer and a J-beta primer mix. From the 5' RACE reads, TCRdb called clonotypes with MiXCR, one entry per CDR3 protein. The table records 950,000 to 1,200,000 distinct CDR3 sequences, about two fifths of them present only once. Sequencing was carried out using blood. The receptor set was obtained from a young man in good health.

CDR3 sequence: CASSATPGRGDSNYGYTF. DNA for the CDR3: TGTGCCAGCAGTGCCACCCCGGGACGGGGAGATTCTAACTATGGCTACACCTTC. This chain joins TRBV6-1 and TRBJ1-2; D may be TRBD1 (5 bases). Per germline, CDR1 MNHNS and CDR2 SASEGT. The CDR3 is 18 amino acids. With 4 bases removed from V and 0 bases from J, the gap between germline ends came to 21 bases.

This clonotype was seen more than once but under ten times. This could be a read error, since a much larger clone is one nucleotide away. The genes are TRBV7-3 and TRBJ2-1; TRBD2 matches at 11 bases. The J call may be wrong; the DNA end is better matched by TRBJ2-7. The germline V gene has CDR1 SGHTA and CDR2 FQGTGA. The CDR3 is made up of 15 amino acids. The CDR3 DNA reads as TGTGCCAGCAGTCCTAGCGGGGGGCCCTACAATGAGCAGTACTTC. Protein product: CASSPSGGPYNEQYF.

This chain links TRBV13 with TRBJ2-1; 9 nucleotides line up with TRBD2. The J segment lost 4 bases and the V segment lost 5 bases, leaving 3 bases of the junction unmatched. The germline gives CDR1 PRHDT, CDR2 FYEKMQ (reference sequence). The CDR3 contains 14 residues. The CDR3 is CASSLAGFYNEQFF. CDR3 DNA sequence: TGTGCCAGCAGCCTAGCGGGGTTTTACAATGAGCAGTTCTTC.

The chain recombines TRBV7-7 with TRBJ2-3, with 7 bases aligning to TRBD1. The CDR3 extends over 14 amino acids. The germline V gene has CDR1 SSHAT and CDR2 FNYEAQ (reference sequence). This chain's CDR3 is CARRNGTATDTQYF. CDR3 in DNA: TGTGCTAGGAGAAACGGGACAGCGACAGATACGCAGTATTTT.

This clonotype was detected only a few times. The chain carries TRBV12-3 or TRBV12-4 and TRBJ2-1, with D unclear. Trimming took off 7 bases at V and 7 bases at J, with 14 bases between the two ends. CDR3 length: 13 residues. The CDR3 is CASTSEWGNEQFF. DNA of the CDR3: TGTGCCAGCACCTCTGAGTGGGGAAATGAGCAGTTCTTC.

A few counts support this clonotype. The chain carries TRBV3-1 and TRBJ2-5; D is possibly TRBD1 or TRBD2 (5 bases each). This CDR3 region has 13 residues. Germline V lookup: CDR1 LGHDT, CDR2 YNNKEL (reference sequence). With 4 bases removed from V and 1 base from J, the gap between germline ends came to 7 bases. The CDR3 nucleotides are TGTGCCAGCAGCCGAGGGGTCCAAGAGACCCAGTACTTC. Its translation is CASSRGVQETQYF.

This clonotype was observed a handful of times. The chain has TRBV9 and TRBJ1-2, with D tentatively TRBD1 (5 bases). Trimming stripped 4 bases from V and 7 bases from J, with 17 bases between. Germline V gives CDR1 SGDLS, CDR2 YYNGEE. The CDR3 spans 14 residues. The DNA of the CDR3 is TGTGCCAGCAGCCCCCGGGGGGGGGTTGCTGGCTACACCTTC. The encoded protein is CASSPRGGVAGYTF. Full variable domain (missing parts from reference TRBV9 and TRBJ1-2): DSGVTQTPKHLITATGQRVTLRCSPRSGDLSVYWYQQSLDQGLQFLIQYYNGEERAKGNILERFSAQQFPDLHSELNLSSLELGDSALYFCASSPRGGVAGYTFGSGTRLTVV.

This clonotype was seen more than once but under ten times. The J gene is TRBJ2-5, the V gene TRBV12-3 or TRBV12-4; 8 nucleotides line up with TRBD1. V dropped 6 bases and J dropped 11; count of bases not matched to a gene: 8. This CDR3 contains 12 residues. The CDR3 DNA follows: TGTGCCAGCAGCTTCACGACAGGGGTGCAGTACTTC. It is translated as CASSFTTGVQYF.

This clonotype showed up just a few times. The J gene is TRBJ2-7, the V gene TRBV20-1; the D gene is possibly TRBD2 (5 bases). Trimming left V 6 bases short and J 3 bases short, with 18 bases between. The CDR3 has 14 amino acids. CDR1 and CDR2 (germline): DFQATT, SNEGSKA (reference sequence). In nucleotides, the CDR3 is TGCAGTGCCAACAGCGGATACGGGATCTACGAGCAGTACTTC. Amino acids: CSANSGYGIYEQYF.

This clonotype was picked up a small number of times. This rearrangement joins TRBV6-6 to TRBJ2-5; D call uncertain. The germline gives CDR1 MNHNY, CDR2 SVGAGI (reference sequence). The CDR3 length is 14 residues. V lost 0 bases and J 4 bases, leaving 9 bases between the germline ends. CDR3 loop: CASSYSLGPETQYF. CDR3 sequence (DNA): TGTGCCAGCAGTTACTCATTAGGTCCAGAGACCCAGTACTTC.